One sample yielded the 31 T cell receptor beta chains listed below, sequenced in a study of shared clonotypes between healthy human individuals. Profiling relied on immunoSEQ multiplex PCR, and the TCRdb table lists in-frame clones only, not all of them. The sample contains under 1 million clones, 90% to 98% of which appear only once. Terminally differentiated effector memory CD45RA+ cells were excluded by CCR7 positive selection of CD45RO-negative cells. Sample: naive CD8+ T cells sorted from blood. The receptors derive from a man younger than 40 in good health.

This clone was detected only once. The J gene is TRBJ2-1, the V gene TRBV6-6, with 10 bases lining up with TRBD2. Germline-derived CDR1 and CDR2 are MNHNY and SVGAGI (reference sequence). The CDR3 length is 14 residues. V was pared by 8 bases and J by 4 bases, with 5 bases of the junction left unmatched. The CDR3 DNA reads as TGTGCCAGCGACAAGCGGGAGGGGTACAATGAGCAGTTCTTC. Translation: CASDKREGYNEQFF.

The chain uses TRBV18 and TRBJ2-7; weak D call: TRBD2 (6 bases). Germline values: CDR1 KGHSH, CDR2 LQKENI. The germline V and J ends were trimmed by 5 bases and 0 bases, with 11 bases remaining between them. This CDR3 has 14 residues. In nucleotides, the CDR3 is TGTGCCAGCTCAAATGGGAGGAGCTCCTACGAGCAGTACTTC. Its protein product is CASSNGRSSYEQYF.

This chain connects TRBV11-2 to TRBJ2-5; D might be TRBD1 (5 bases). Trimming pared 0 bases from V and 3 bases from J, leaving 20 bases between. The CDR3 consists of 18 residues. The V gene's germline CDR1 is SGHAT and CDR2 FQNNGV. The chain's CDR3 is CASSLDLFQGDKEETQYF. The CDR3 DNA sequence: TGTGCCAGCAGCTTAGATCTTTTTCAGGGCGACAAGGAAGAGACCCAGTACTTC.

The gene calls are TRBV29-1 and TRBJ2-7, with 7 bases fitting TRBD1. Germline V CDR1 and CDR2: SQVTM, ANQGSEA. V lost 6 bases, J lost 3 bases, and 17 bases stayed unmatched. This CDR3 comprises 16 residues. The CDR3 nucleotides read TGCAGCGTAATGACAGGGATGGCGGGCCGATTCTACGAGCAGTACTTC. It specifies CSVMTGMAGRFYEQYF.

The gene calls are TRBV6-6 and TRBJ1-5; D ambiguous. CDR3 size: 11 residues. Germline CDR1 reads MNHNY; CDR2 reads SVGAGI (reference sequence). Trimming pared 0 bases from V and 11 bases from J, leaving 5 bases between. The chain's CDR3 is CASSYSGSQHF. CDR3 nucleotides: TGTGCCAGCAGTTACTCGGGGTCCCAGCATTTT.

In its sample, this clone was seen once. At one end the junction does not follow the germline gene, possibly because of a read error. The gene calls are TRBV27 and TRBJ2-6; unclear D gene. The CDR3 spans 13 residues. Per germline, CDR1 MNHEY and CDR2 SMNVEV (reference sequence). CDR3 sequence (DNA): TGTGCCAGCAGTTTAGCTGGGACCAACGTCCTGACTTTC. Its translation: CASSLAGTNVLTF.

The chain joins TRBV15 to TRBJ1-5, with D unresolved. V lost 6 bases to trimming and J lost 0 bases, with 12 bases between them. CDR3 length: 15 amino acids. CDR1 and CDR2 (germline): LNHNV, YYDKDF (reference sequence). CDR3 nucleotides: TGTGCCACCAGTCCACAGCCTTATAGCAATCAGCCCCAGCATTTT. Translating it yields CATSPQPYSNQPQHF.

The chain uses TRBV19 and TRBJ2-1, with 9 nucleotides matching TRBD2. The CDR3 length is 14 residues. Germline V CDR1 and CDR2: LNHDA, SQIVND (reference sequence). Unmatched junction bases numbered 3, after V lost 6 bases and J lost 3 bases. CDR3 bases: TGTGCCAGTAGAACTAGCGGGCACTACAATGAGCAGTTCTTC. Its protein is CASRTSGHYNEQFF.

This chain connects TRBV11-2 to TRBJ2-1, with D uncertain. From germline, CDR1 is SGHAT and CDR2 FQNNGV. CDR3 length: 11 amino acids. The ends were cut back, 9 bases at V and 7 bases at J, with 10 bases in the middle. The CDR3 is CASMLGNEQFF. In nucleotides, the CDR3 is TGTGCCAGTATGCTGGGGAATGAGCAGTTCTTC.

This chain joins TRBV5-1 and TRBJ2-1; TRBD2 matches 10 bases. The germline gives CDR1 SGHRS, CDR2 YFSETQ. V lost 4 bases, J lost 6 bases, and 10 bases stayed unmatched. CDR3 length: 16 residues. CDR3 protein: CASSGEREGLGNEQFF. CDR3 DNA: TGCGCCAGCAGCGGCGAGCGGGAGGGCCTTGGCAATGAGCAGTTCTTC.

The J gene is TRBJ2-7, the V gene TRBV7-9; 11 nucleotides match TRBD2. The CDR3 runs to 17 residues. Germline V lookup: CDR1 SEHNR, CDR2 FQNEAQ (reference sequence). V shed 5 bases, J shed 0 bases, and the junction held 9 bases outside the gene matches. In nucleotides, the CDR3 is TGTGCCAGCAGCAAGCGGACTAGCGGGCCTAACTCCTACGAGCAGTACTTC. This gives the protein CASSKRTSGPNSYEQYF.

V usage is TRBV11-3 and J usage is TRBJ2-7; 13 bases line up with TRBD2. The CDR3 covers 17 residues. V trimming: 4 bases; J trimming: 1 base; junction bases outside the gene matches: 7. Germline loops: CDR1 SGHNT, CDR2 YENEEA. CDR3 residues: CASSSSTSGRGSYEQYF. The CDR3 DNA is TGTGCCAGCAGCTCCTCTACTAGCGGGAGGGGTTCCTACGAGCAGTACTTC.

In the case of this clone: Distinct nucleotide sequences in the sample also encode this CDR3. The chain combines TRBV19 with TRBJ2-2; perhaps TRBD2 as D (6 bases). The CDR3 has 15 residues. V gave up 1 base and J gave up 4 bases, with 10 bases separating them. Germline loops: CDR1 LNHDA, CDR2 SQIVND (reference sequence). The CDR3 region has the DNA TGTGCCAGTAGTATAGTGGGCGGGGTCACCGGGGAGCTGTTTTTT. It is translated as CASSIVGGVTGELFF.

The chain links TRBV10-3 to TRBJ2-5; TRBD2 aligns across 14 bases. Germline assignment: CDR1 ENHRY and CDR2 SYGVKD. With 2 bases clipped from V and 3 bases from J, the junction kept 11 bases outside the gene matches. The CDR3 has 19 residues. The CDR3 loop is CAISEGTSGRWVKEETQYF. The DNA of the CDR3 is TGTGCCATCAGTGAGGGGACTAGCGGGAGATGGGTGAAAGAAGAGACCCAGTACTTC.

CDR3 in DNA: TGCGCCAGCAGTGTGGGGACTAGCGAGAACGAGCAGTACTTC. Amino acid sequence: CASSVGTSENEQYF. The V gene is TRBV10-1, the J gene TRBJ2-7; 10 nucleotides match TRBD2. CDR3 length: 14 amino acids. CDR1 WNHNN and CDR2 SYGVQD come from the germline V gene (reference sequence). After removal of 4 bases from V and 5 bases from J, the junction contained 5 bases not matched to a gene.

The gene calls are TRBV19 and TRBJ2-7; D call uncertain. The CDR3 is 13 residues long. Between the trimmed V and J ends, which lost 6 bases and 6 bases, there was a span of 15 bases. Germline V gene lookup returns CDR1 LNHDA and CDR2 SQIVND (reference sequence). The CDR3 coding sequence is TGTGCCAGTAGACTCGGCTCCAGCAGCGAGCAGTACTTC. As protein: CASRLGSSSEQYF.

This chain connects TRBV5-1 to TRBJ2-3; TRBD2 is a possible D gene (6 bases). The ends were cut back, 3 bases at V and 6 bases at J, with 17 bases in the middle. The germline V gene has CDR1 SGHRS and CDR2 YFSETQ. The CDR3 is made up of 15 amino acids. Written as DNA, the CDR3 is TGCGCCAGCAGCTGGGCTCCGGCGGGGCCCGATACGCAGTATTTT. Translating it yields CASSWAPAGPDTQYF.

The V and J genes are TRBV7-6 and TRBJ2-7; D unclear. Germline CDR1 and CDR2: SGHVS and FNYEAQ. There are 15 residues in the CDR3. V lost 1 base and J 7 bases, leaving 17 bases between the germline ends. The CDR3 reads CASSLEESLVREQYF. Here the CDR3 DNA reads TGTGCCAGCAGCTTAGAGGAATCCCTTGTACGGGAGCAGTACTTC.

This clone was detected a few times. The chain employs TRBV14 and TRBJ2-7, with 8 bases lining up with TRBD1. CDR1 SGHDN and CDR2 FVKESK come from the germline V gene. The CDR3 is 16 residues long. Trimming cost V 1 base and J 3 bases; bases outside gene matches: 8. The CDR3 sequence is CASSQGRDRSFYEQYF. DNA of the CDR3: TGTGCCAGCAGCCAAGGCAGGGACAGGAGTTTCTACGAGCAGTACTTC. Full variable domain (remainder filled in from reference TRBV14 and TRBJ2-7): EAGVTQFPSHSVIEKGQTVTLRCDPISGHDNLYWYRRVMGKEIKFLLHFVKESKQDESGMPNNRFLAERTGGTYSTLKVQPAELEDSGVYFCASSQGRDRSFYEQYFGPGTRLTVT.

Note on this clone: This sample includes further DNA sequences coding for the same CDR3. The chain couples TRBV11-2 to TRBJ1-2; D is undetermined. The germline CDR1 and CDR2 sequences are SGHAT and FQNNGV. The CDR3 totals 11 residues. Trimming took off 3 bases at V and 4 bases at J, with 3 bases between the two ends. In nucleotides, the CDR3 is TGTGCCAGCAGCTTCCTCTATGGCTACACCTTC. Its translation is CASSFLYGYTF.

This rearrangement joins TRBV4-3 to TRBJ2-7; possible D gene TRBD2, 5 bases. With 1 base removed from V and 5 bases from J, the gap between germline ends came to 15 bases. The CDR3 runs to 15 residues. The germline CDR1 and CDR2 sequences are LGHNA and YSLEER. CDR3 sequence: CASSQGVLGADEQYF. CDR3 nucleotides: TGCGCCAGCAGCCAAGGGGTACTGGGAGCGGACGAGCAGTACTTC.

The V gene is TRBV19, the J gene TRBJ2-7, with TRBD2 as a possible D gene (5 bases). Germline assignment: CDR1 LNHDA and CDR2 SQIVND (reference sequence). V was pared by 6 bases and J by 1 base, with 16 bases between. The CDR3 is 15 residues long. The CDR3 DNA sequence: TGTGCCAGTAGCCCCGGGGTGGCACCTTCCTACGAGCAGTACTTC. Protein sequence: CASSPGVAPSYEQYF.

The V call is TRBV30, the J call TRBJ2-1; D perhaps matches TRBD2 (6 bases). Trimming left V 4 bases short and J 5 bases short, with 21 bases between. From germline, CDR1 is GTSNPN and CDR2 SVGIG (reference sequence). This CDR3 is 16 amino acids long. In DNA form, the CDR3 reads TGTGCCTGGAACGGGGAGTCGGGAGATCTTCACAATGAGCAGTTCTTC. This gives the protein CAWNGESGDLHNEQFF.

The J gene is TRBJ2-3, the V gene TRBV9, with TRBD2 matching 7 bases. From germline, CDR1 is SGDLS and CDR2 YYNGEE. The V and J ends lost 4 bases and 4 bases, in that order; junction bases with no gene match: 9. The length of the CDR3 is 15 residues. CDR3 amino acids: CASSSSGGSADTQYF. CDR3 bases: TGTGCCAGCAGCTCCTCCGGGGGGAGTGCAGATACGCAGTATTTT.

This chain connects TRBV10-1 to TRBJ2-3; D assignment may be TRBD1 or TRBD2 (5 bases each). CDR3 length: 16 residues. Trimming took 8 bases from V and 6 from J, leaving 24 bases between them. The germline gives CDR1 WNHNN, CDR2 SYGVQD (reference sequence). Written as DNA, the CDR3 is TGCGCCAGCCGATCCGACCGGGACGACGAATGGGATACGCAGTATTTT. Its translation: CASRSDRDDEWDTQYF.

This clone was counted only a few times. The gene calls are TRBV5-4 and TRBJ2-3, with D hard to call. V was cut by 4 bases and J by 2 bases, with 8 bases left in between. The CDR3 has 13 residues. Germline V gene lookup returns CDR1 SGHNT and CDR2 YYREEE (reference sequence). The chain's CDR3 is CASSHLPTDTQYF. DNA of the CDR3: TGTGCCAGCAGCCACCTCCCCACAGATACGCAGTATTTT.

The rearrangement uses TRBV27 and TRBJ2-7, with 8 bases aligning to TRBD1. The germline V gene encodes CDR1 MNHEY and CDR2 SMNVEV (reference sequence). V was clipped by 6 bases and J by 3 bases; unmatched bases: 1. The CDR3 extends over 12 amino acids. CDR3 coding DNA: TGTGCCAGCAGGGGACAGGTCTACGAGCAGTACTTC. Encoded protein: CASRGQVYEQYF.

J is TRBJ2-3 and V is TRBV5-1, with unresolved D. Looked up from germline, CDR1 is SGHRS and CDR2 is YFSETQ. Trimming pared 4 bases from V and 3 bases from J, leaving 12 bases between. This CDR3 has 14 amino acids. The CDR3 DNA follows: TGCGCCAGCAGCCCATGGGTGGGTACAGATACGCAGTATTTT. This sequence encodes CASSPWVGTDTQYF.

V usage is TRBV15 and J usage is TRBJ2-7; either TRBD1 or TRBD2 may fit D (6 bases each). Germline CDR1 LNHNV, CDR2 YYDKDF (reference sequence). The CDR3 has 17 residues. Trimming removed 5 bases from V and 5 bases from J, with 25 bases in between. The DNA of the CDR3 is TGTGCCACCAGCCCCGGGGGAGTACAGGGCGCCCGGGACGAGCAGTACTTC. It encodes CATSPGGVQGARDEQYF.

This clone was seen just once. The rearrangement uses TRBV29-1 and TRBJ2-3; D is uncertain. This CDR3 region has 14 residues. V lost 2 bases and J 3 bases, leaving 12 bases between the germline ends. Germline V gene lookup returns CDR1 SQVTM and CDR2 ANQGSEA. The CDR3 protein is CSVETSKVTDTQYF. DNA for the CDR3: TGCAGCGTTGAAACCTCTAAGGTAACAGATACGCAGTATTTT.

V gene TRBV4-2 combines with J gene TRBJ2-1; TRBD2 matches 14 bases. Per the germline V gene, CDR1 is LGHNA and CDR2 is YNFKEQ. J gave up 7 bases and V 1 base, and 6 bases lay outside the gene matches. The CDR3 spans 17 residues. The CDR3 loop reads CASSQGTSGRSLNEQFF. CDR3 nucleotides: TGTGCCAGCAGCCAAGGGACTAGCGGGAGGAGCTTGAATGAGCAGTTCTTC.